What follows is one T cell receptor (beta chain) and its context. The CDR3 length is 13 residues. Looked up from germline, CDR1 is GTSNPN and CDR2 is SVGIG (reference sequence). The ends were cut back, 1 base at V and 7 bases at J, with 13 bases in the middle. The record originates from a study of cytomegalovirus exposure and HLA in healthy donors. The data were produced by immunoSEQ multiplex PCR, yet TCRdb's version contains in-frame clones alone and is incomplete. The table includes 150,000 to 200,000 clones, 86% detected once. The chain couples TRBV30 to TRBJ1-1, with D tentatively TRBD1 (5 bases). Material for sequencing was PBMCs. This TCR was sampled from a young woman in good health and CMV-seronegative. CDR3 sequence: CAWSAGNRFEAFF. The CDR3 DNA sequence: TGTGCCTGGAGTGCCGGAAACAGGTTTGAAGCTTTCTTT.